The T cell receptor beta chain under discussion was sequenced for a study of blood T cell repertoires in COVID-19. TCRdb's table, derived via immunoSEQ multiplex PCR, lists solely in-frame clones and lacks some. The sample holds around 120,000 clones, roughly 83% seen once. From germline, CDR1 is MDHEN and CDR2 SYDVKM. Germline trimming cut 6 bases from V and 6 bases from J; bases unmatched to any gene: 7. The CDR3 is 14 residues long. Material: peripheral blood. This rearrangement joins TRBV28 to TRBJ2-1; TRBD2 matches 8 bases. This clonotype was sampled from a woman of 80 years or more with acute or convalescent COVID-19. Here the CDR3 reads CASSLSGTSNEQFF. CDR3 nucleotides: TGTGCCAGCAGCCTCTCCGGGACTAGCAATGAGCAGTTCTTC. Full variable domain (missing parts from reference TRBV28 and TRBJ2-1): DVKVTQSSRYLVKRTGEKVFLECVQDMDHENMFWYRQDPGLGLRLIYFSYDVKMKEKGDIPEGYSVSREKKERFSLILESASTNQTSMYLCASSLSGTSNEQFFGPGTRLTVL.